This T cell receptor (beta chain) is drawn from a study of cytomegalovirus exposure and HLA in healthy donors (dated by TCRdb to about 2017). Regarding the study in general: An earlier analysis of roughly 500 of the donors reported under 300 Gb of sequence data and 100 million to 120 million unique TCR beta sequences obtained from approximately 180 million T cells. A later genetic analysis used genome-wide SNP genotypes for about three fifths of the 666 donors, treating that subset as a discovery cohort. The T cell repertoires of 666 subjects were profiled by immunosequencing and related to cytomegalovirus serostatus. An early release that covered 640 HLA-typed donors contained around 300 gigabases of sequencing data and 80 million or so unique TCR sequences. Donor age, sex, ethnicity and CMV serostatus were compiled together with the repertoire data. Along with the approximately 700-subject first cohort, a separate validation cohort of some 130 different subjects was used. Because of strong linkage in the cohort, a handful of DR-DQ haplotypes were treated as single units for association and clustering. Every repertoire in the discovery cohort had been generated on one and the same sequencing platform. The number of donors typed differed by locus, with about 629-640 for A, B, C, DRB1 and DQB1, roughly 550 for DQA1, 600 to 610 for DPA1, and 450 to 480 for DPB1. The genetic ancestry cluster associated with self-reported Caucasian donors included approximately 85% of the roughly 380 genotyped donors. High-throughput TCR immunosequencing, statistical association of individual TCRs with disease status, and machine learning were combined to predict cytomegalovirus infection status. Among approximately 370 genotyped donors of the cohort, an average of roughly 230,000 unique TCR beta nucleotide sequences was sequenced per donor, of which about 19% were non-productive. A later analysis re-examined previously published TCR beta repertoires from roughly 650 donors and added high-resolution HLA genotyping to investigate patterns of TCR occurrence. The aim of the study was to test whether cataloging public T cell receptors could identify signatures of past pathogen exposure. Both class I and class II loci were covered by HLA typing, at four-digit resolution. To decide whether each TCR beta V gene segment behaved as functional or pseudogenic, an earlier analysis of some 540 of the donors relied on high-throughput TCR beta sequencing. In the later analysis, no new phenotypic data were used to find candidate immune exposures; instead, reliance was placed on TCR beta sequences and their occurrence across donors. Broad study findings and their caveats: Cytomegalovirus status was reported to be diagnosed by the classifier with high specificity and sensitivity in both the original and validation cohorts. At a false discovery rate of 0.05, a later analysis linked 16,000 or so TCR beta sequences to specific HLA alleles. According to a later analysis, parvovirus B19, influenza, CMV and Epstein-Barr virus appeared linked to several top co-occurrence clusters. According to the authors, the approach could potentially be generalized to other disease states and immunological phenotypes. According to a later analysis, TCR association rates differed among HLA loci, with DRB1 alleles showing the most associated TCRs and HLA-C alleles showing the fewest. When HLA alleles, especially DR and DQ, strongly co-occurred, attributing TCR associations to individual alleles was difficult. Because the 87-base-pair reads could not distinguish some IMGT-functional V segments, including TRBV6-2 and TRBV6-3, those segments were excluded. Because some donors lacked HLA typing at each locus, the association tests relied only on the typed subset. Compared with equally common non-associated chains, HLA-associated TCR beta chains in a later analysis were more clonally expanded and had lower generation probabilities. In a later genetic analysis, a missense DCLRE1C variant was associated with V-gene and J-gene trimming of TCR beta chains, and the association was replicated in an independent cohort. Linkage disequilibrium might explain the correlated functional status among segregating V segments, but an unknown experimental factor could not be ruled out. Across donors, most TCR sequences were observed very rarely, whereas some public TCRs were present in many individuals. Most CMV-associated TCR beta chains appeared to be HLA-restricted in a later analysis, and the HLA associations seemed to be driven largely by CMV exposure. In an earlier analysis of some 540 of the donors, most TCR beta V segments appeared in productive rearrangements about 87% or about 30% of the time, broadly matching IMGT annotations. Seventeen rarely observed V segments, including chromosome 9 orphons, were excluded from the earlier analysis of about 610 of the donors because counts were too low. In a later genetic analysis, fewer N-insertions in productive TCRs were reported among donors in an Asian-associated ancestry cluster than the roughly 700-donor mean. The sequencing pipeline was judged likely to have produced a cluster of highly shared sequence variants as a technical artifact. In vitro tests confirmed that three of the cytomegalovirus-associated TCR beta chains recognize cytomegalovirus antigens. The study listed around 160 TCR beta chains as associated with cytomegalovirus. Sequencing depth was assumed to be roughly uniform across donors in the presence/absence analyses, though that assumption may not hold. This cohort had only TCR beta chains sequenced, and the lack of alpha or paired-chain data limited which features could be detected. Immune exposure information for the cohort was limited to CMV serostatus. A further reported finding was that TCR beta sequences accurately predicted the HLA-A and HLA-B alleles for most subjects in the first cohort.

Receptor libraries were prepared by the immunoSEQ multiplex PCR assay. The multiplex PCR relied on a mix of 60 forward primers for TCR Vbeta segments and 13 reverse primers for TCR Jbeta segments. The CDR3 region of rearranged TCR beta genes was amplified from genomic DNA with a multiplex PCR assay. On the Illumina HiSeq System, the amplified TCR beta libraries were sequenced as 87-base-pair reads. Per the authors' processing: Across the 640 or so repertoires, a later analysis counted some 81 million unique TCR beta chains, roughly 11 million of which were shared by at least two donors. To remove PCR and sequencing errors, raw reads were error-corrected and collapsed into unique sequences using a nearest-neighbor algorithm that merged closely related sequences. V, D and J gene segments were assigned by aligning CDR3 sequences to IMGT reference sequences. For a sequence to be retained, a match of at least six nucleotides was required to both a V gene segment and a J gene segment. A rearrangement was called productive if the CDR3 had no stop codons and remained in frame with V and J, and every other rearrangement was called non-productive. Following IMGT convention, CDR3 was defined as the stretch from the second conserved V-encoded cysteine up to the conserved J-encoded phenylalanine. In an earlier analysis of some 550 of the donors, sequences lacking an unambiguous match to a single V gene segment were excluded. In an earlier analysis of 587 of the donors, V segments were called functional above 56.7% productive rearrangements and were called segregating when the between-donor standard deviation exceeded 5%. A statistical classification framework was built for diagnosing cytomegalovirus status from the catalog of TCR beta chain sequences. A later analysis assigned V and J genes by comparing TCR nucleotide sequences with IMGT/GENE-DB human TR gene sequences. A later analysis assigned CDR3 sequences and most-parsimonious VDJ recombination scenarios with the TCRdist pipeline. In a later analysis, each TCR beta chain was defined by its CDR3 amino acid sequence together with its V-gene family, and reads without a unique V-gene family were excluded. In a later analysis, some 600 highly shared, low-generation-probability nucleotide sequences were removed to address suspected cross-contamination and a sequencing artifact. In a later analysis, a clonal expansion index was calculated for each public chain from normalized within-repertoire ranks of inferred template counts. In a later analysis, generation probabilities were computed using a VDJ recombination model fitted to out-of-frame rearrangements, and the results were checked against IGoR. A later analysis scored TCR-TCR, TCR-HLA and TCR-CMV co-occurrence with hypergeometric tests, applying a repertoire-size bias correction to TCR pairs. To estimate false discovery rates, a later analysis permuted the HLA or CMV assignments 20 times. In a later analysis, co-occurring TCRs were grouped using DBSCAN, with TCRdist sequence similarity added in when clustering inside HLA-allele-positive subsets. Repertoires with fewer than 30,000 or more than 120,000 public chains, plus five repertoires with anomalous nucleotide sharing, were excluded from co-occurrence clustering. Sourced from immuneACCESS, this table was stored by TCRdb with only in-frame sequences that have V and J called. A share of the clones is absent; for the studies checked, an unresolved V gene accounts for under half, and the remainder has no known explanation. V and J calls and clone size are copied from that table; D and trimming were computed from the DNA. The sample table lists 130,000 or so clones, around 77% of them with a count of one. 4.5% to 5.5% of the sample rests with the top ten.

The cohort comprised around 700 healthy bone marrow donors. At the time of sampling, every cohort member was nominally healthy, though immune exposures that went unrecorded were likely present. The donor tested CMV seronegative and was one of the 352 seronegative cohort members. Every donor gave a peripheral blood sample, and the peripheral blood mononuclear cells from that sample were used for TCR beta sequencing. The Qiagen DNeasy Blood Extraction Kit was used to extract genomic DNA from the blood cell samples. About this clone itself: The antigen it binds to is not known. Within one base of it there is no much larger clone, and no base qualities were kept.

The junction shows trimming of 3 bases on V and 0 bases on J, plus 9 bases between the germline ends. The CDR3 runs 14 residues from the cysteine to the phenylalanine. The retained sequence is limited to the CDR3, 42 bases, with the frame set at the first base. The CDR1 and CDR2 encoded by the germline V gene are MDHEN and SYDVKM. The TCR sequence derives from a man younger than 45 in good health and CMV-seronegative. Specimen: PBMCs. The rearrangement combines TRBV28 with TRBJ2-7; no D gene can be assigned with confidence. In nucleotide form, the sequence is TGTGCCAGCAGTTTTGTCCGGAGCTCCTACGAGCAGTACTTC. Its product reads: CASSFVRSSYEQYF.